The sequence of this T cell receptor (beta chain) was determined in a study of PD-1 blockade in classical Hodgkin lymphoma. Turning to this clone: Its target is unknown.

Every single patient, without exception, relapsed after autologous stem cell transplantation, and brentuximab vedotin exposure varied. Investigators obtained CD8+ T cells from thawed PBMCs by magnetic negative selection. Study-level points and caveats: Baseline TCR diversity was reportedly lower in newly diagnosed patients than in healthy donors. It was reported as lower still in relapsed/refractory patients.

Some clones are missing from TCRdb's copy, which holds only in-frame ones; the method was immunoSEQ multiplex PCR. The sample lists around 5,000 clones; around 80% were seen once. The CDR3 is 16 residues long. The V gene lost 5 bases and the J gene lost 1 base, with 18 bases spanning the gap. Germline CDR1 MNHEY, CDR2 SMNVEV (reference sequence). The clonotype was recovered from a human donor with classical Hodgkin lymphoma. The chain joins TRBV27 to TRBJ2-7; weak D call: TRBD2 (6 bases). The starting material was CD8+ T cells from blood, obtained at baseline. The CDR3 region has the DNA TGTGCCAGCAGTCTACGCGGGGCACCCAGGTCCTACGAGCAGTACTTC. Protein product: CASSLRGAPRSYEQYF.